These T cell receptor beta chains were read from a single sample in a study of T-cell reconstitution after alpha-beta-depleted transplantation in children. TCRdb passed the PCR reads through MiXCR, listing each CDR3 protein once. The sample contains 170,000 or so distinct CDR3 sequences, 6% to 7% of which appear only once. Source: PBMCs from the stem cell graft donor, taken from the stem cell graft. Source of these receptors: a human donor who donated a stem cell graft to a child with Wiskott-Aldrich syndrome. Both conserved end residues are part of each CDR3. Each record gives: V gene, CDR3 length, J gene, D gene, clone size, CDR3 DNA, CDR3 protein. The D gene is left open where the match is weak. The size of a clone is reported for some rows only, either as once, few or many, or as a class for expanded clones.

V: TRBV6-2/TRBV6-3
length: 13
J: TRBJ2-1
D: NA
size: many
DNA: TGTGCCAGCAGCTTCTACGTCAACAATGAGCAGTTCTTC
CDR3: CASSFYVNNEQFF

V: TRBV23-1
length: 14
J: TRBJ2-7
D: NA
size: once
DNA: TGCGCCAGCAGTCAATCCCGGGCACCCTACGAGCAGTACTTC
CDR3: CASSQSRAPYEQYF

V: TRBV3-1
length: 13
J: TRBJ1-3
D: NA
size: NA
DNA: TGTGCCAGCAGTCAGGGACTCGGGGACACCATATATTTT
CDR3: CASSQGLGDTIYF

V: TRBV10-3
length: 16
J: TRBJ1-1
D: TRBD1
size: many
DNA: TGTGCCATCGGTGGAACAGGGGGGACGAGGAACACTGAAGCTTTCTTT
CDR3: CAIGGTGGTRNTEAFF

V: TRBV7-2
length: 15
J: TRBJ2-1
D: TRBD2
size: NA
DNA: TGTGCCAGCAGCTTAGCGGGAGGGCTCTACAATGAGCAGTTCTTC
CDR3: CASSLAGGLYNEQFF

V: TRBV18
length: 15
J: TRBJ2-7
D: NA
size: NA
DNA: TGTGCCAGCTCACCACCTCTGCGGGATACGGACGAGCAGTACTTC
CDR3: CASSPPLRDTDEQYF

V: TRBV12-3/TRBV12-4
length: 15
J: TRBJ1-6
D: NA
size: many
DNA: TGTGCCAGCAGACCCGGGGCGGGGGATAATTCACCCCTCCACTTT
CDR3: CASRPGAGDNSPLHF

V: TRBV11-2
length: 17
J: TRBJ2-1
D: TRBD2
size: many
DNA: TGTGCCAGCAGCTTAAGGGGGACTAGCGGGCCTTACAATGAGCAGTTCTTC
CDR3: CASSLRGTSGPYNEQFF

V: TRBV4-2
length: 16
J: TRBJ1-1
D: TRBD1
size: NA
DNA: TGTGCCAGCAGCCAAGCGCCCAACAGGGGAACACTGGGAGCTTTCTTT
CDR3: CASSQAPNRGTLGAFF

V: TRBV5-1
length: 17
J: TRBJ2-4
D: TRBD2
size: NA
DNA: TGCGCCAGCAGCTTACTAGCGGGAAATCGGGCCAAAAACATTCAGTACTTC
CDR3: CASSLLAGNRAKNIQYF

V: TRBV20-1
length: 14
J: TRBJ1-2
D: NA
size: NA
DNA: TGCAGTGCCCGGGGGTCAGGCAGGCGGAATGGCTACACCTTC
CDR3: CSARGSGRRNGYTF

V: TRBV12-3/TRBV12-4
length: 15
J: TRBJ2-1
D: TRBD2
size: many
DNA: TGTGCCAGCAGCCCGACTAGCGGAACCTACAATGAGCAGTTCTTC
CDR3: CASSPTSGTYNEQFF

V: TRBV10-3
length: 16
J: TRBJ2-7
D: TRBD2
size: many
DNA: TGTGCCATCAGTGAGCAAGCGGGAGCGGGCTCCTACGAGCAGTACTTC
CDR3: CAISEQAGAGSYEQYF

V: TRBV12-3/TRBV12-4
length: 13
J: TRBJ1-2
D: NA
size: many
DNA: TGTGCCAGCACCGGCGGCGCCCCGGACGGCTACACCTTC
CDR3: CASTGGAPDGYTF

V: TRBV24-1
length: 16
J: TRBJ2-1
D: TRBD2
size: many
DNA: TGTGCCACCAGTGATGCTAGCGGAACCAGCTACAATGAGCAGTTCTTC
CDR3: CATSDASGTSYNEQFF

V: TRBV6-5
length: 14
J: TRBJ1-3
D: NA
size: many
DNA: TGTGCCAGCAGTTACTCGACCAGTGGAAACACCATATATTTT
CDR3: CASSYSTSGNTIYF

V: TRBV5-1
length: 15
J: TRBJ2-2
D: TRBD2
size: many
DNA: TGCGCCAGCAGCTATCTAGCGGGGGACACCGGGGAGCTGTTTTTT
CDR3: CASSYLAGDTGELFF

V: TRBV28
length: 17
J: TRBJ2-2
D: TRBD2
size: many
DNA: TGTGCCAGCAGTCCCCGGACTAGCGGGGCCCCCAAAGGGGAGCTGTTTTTT
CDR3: CASSPRTSGAPKGELFF

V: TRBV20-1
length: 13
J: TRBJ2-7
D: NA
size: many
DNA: TGCAGTGCTAAGAGGCCTGACTCCTACGAGCAGTACTTC
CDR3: CSAKRPDSYEQYF

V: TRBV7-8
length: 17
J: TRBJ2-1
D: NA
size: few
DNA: TGTGCCAGCAGTAAGGCTATAGCGGAAAGCTCCTACAATGAGCAGTTCTTC
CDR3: CASSKAIAESSYNEQFF

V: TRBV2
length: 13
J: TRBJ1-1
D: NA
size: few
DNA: TGTGCCAGCACTGTCAACATGAACACTGAAGCTTTCTTT
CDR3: CASTVNMNTEAFF

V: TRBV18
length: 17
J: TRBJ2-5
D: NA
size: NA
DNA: TGTGCCAGCTCACCCTCGGACTGGATGACGTACCAAGAGACCCAGTACTTC
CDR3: CASSPSDWMTYQETQYF

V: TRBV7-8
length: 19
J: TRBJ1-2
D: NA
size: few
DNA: TGTGCCAGCAGCTCAGCCAGTCCCCGGGGAGGCCGCGCCGCGGGGGGCTACACCTTC
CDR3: CASSSASPRGGRAAGGYTF

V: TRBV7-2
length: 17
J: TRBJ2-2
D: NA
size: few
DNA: TGTGCCAGCAGCTTAGCCCCAATAGCGCTGAACACCGGGGAGCTGTTTTTT
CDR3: CASSLAPIALNTGELFF

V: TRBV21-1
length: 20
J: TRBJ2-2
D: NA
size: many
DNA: TGTGCCAGCAGCAAATTGGGCCGGGACAGGCCCAGAAATGGCACCGGGGAGCTGTTTTTT
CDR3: CASSKLGRDRPRNGTGELFF

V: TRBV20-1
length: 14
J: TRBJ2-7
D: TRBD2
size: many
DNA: TGCAGTGCTAGACGGACTAGCGGGAAGTACGAGCAGTACTTC
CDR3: CSARRTSGKYEQYF

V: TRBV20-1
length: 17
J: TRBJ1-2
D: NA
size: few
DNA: TGCAGTGCTAGAGGCCCGACTGGCGGGGAAGTAGTGGGAGGCTACACCTTC
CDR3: CSARGPTGGEVVGGYTF

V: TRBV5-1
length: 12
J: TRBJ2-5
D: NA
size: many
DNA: TGCGCCAGCACTAGGGATTTAGGGACCCAGTACTTC
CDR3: CASTRDLGTQYF

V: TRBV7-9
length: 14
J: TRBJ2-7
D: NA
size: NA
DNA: TGTGCCAGCAGCTTCTCCGAGGAAATAAGGGAGCAGTACTTC
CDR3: CASSFSEEIREQYF

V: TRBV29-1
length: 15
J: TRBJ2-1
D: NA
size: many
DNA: TGCAGCGTTGTCCCGGGACTCAAGGGAGCGGATGAGCAGTTCTTC
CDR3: CSVVPGLKGADEQFF

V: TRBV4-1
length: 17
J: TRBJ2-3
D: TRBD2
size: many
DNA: TGCGCCAGCAGCCAAGCCCCTAGCGGAACTCCCACAGATACGCAGTATTTT
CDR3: CASSQAPSGTPTDTQYF

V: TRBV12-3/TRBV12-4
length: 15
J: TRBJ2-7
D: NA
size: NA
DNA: TGTGCCAGCAGTTTAGTCTCCAGGGGACCGTACGAGCAGTACTTC
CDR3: CASSLVSRGPYEQYF

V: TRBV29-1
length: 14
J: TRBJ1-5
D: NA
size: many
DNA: TGCAGCGTCCAGGGAGGGTCCGGCAATCAGCCCCAGCATTTT
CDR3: CSVQGGSGNQPQHF

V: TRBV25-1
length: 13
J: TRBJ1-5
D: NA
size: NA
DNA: TGTGCCAGCAGTGAATTCGCGGGTCAGCCCCAGCATTTT
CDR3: CASSEFAGQPQHF

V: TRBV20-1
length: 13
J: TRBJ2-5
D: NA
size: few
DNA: TGCAGTGCTAGAGATAATGGTTTGGAGACCCAGTACTTC
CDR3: CSARDNGLETQYF

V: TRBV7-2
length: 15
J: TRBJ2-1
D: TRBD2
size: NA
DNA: TGTGCCAGCAGACTAACTAGCGGGGGGGCGTATGAGCAGTTCTTC
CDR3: CASRLTSGGAYEQFF

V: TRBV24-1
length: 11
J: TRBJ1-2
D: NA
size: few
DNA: TGTGCCACCAGTGATTTTTACAGCTACTTCTTC
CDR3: CATSDFYSYFF

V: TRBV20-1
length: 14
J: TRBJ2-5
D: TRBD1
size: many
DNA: TGCAGTGCTAGCATTCTCAGGGGGCAAGAGACCCAGTACTTC
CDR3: CSASILRGQETQYF

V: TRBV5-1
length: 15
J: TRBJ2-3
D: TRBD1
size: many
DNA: TGCGCCAGCAGCCCCCGGACAGGGGGCGGAGATACGCAGTATTTT
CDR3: CASSPRTGGGDTQYF

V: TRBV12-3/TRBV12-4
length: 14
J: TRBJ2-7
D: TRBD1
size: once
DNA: TGTGCCAGCAGTCTGAGGACAGGGGCCTACGACCAGTACTTC
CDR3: CASSLRTGAYDQYF

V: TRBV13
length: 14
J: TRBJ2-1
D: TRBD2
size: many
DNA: TGTGCCAGCAACCTAAGACTAGCGGGATATGAGCAGTTCTTC
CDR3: CASNLRLAGYEQFF

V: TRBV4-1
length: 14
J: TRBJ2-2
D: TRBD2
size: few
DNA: TGCGCCAGCAGCCAGGGACTAGCCCCCGGGGAGCTGTTTTTT
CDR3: CASSQGLAPGELFF

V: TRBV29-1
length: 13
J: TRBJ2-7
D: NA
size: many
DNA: TGCAGCGTAGGGGACCGGTGGCCCTACGAGCAGTACTTC
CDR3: CSVGDRWPYEQYF

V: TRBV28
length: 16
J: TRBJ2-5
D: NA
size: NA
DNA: TGTGCCAGCAGTTTAACCGGGGGGCAGGGACAAGAGACCCAGTACTTC
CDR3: CASSLTGGQGQETQYF

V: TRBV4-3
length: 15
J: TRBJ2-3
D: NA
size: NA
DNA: TGCGCCAGCAGCCAAGATGCGTTTAGCACAGATACGCAGTATTTT
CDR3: CASSQDAFSTDTQYF

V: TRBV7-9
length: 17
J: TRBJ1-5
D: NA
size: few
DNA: TGTGCCAGCAGCCTACGGGGGGGGCCCGAAGACAATCAGCCCCAGCATTTT
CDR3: CASSLRGGPEDNQPQHF

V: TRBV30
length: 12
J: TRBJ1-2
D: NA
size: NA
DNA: TGTGCCTGGAGACGGGGGGAGGATGGCTACACCTTC
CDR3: CAWRRGEDGYTF

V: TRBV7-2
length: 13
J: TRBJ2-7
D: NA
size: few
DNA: TGTGCCAGCAGAAAACAGCAGTCTGACGAGCAGTACTTC
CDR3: CASRKQQSDEQYF

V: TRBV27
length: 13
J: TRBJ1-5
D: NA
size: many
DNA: TGTGCCAGCAGTTTACAGGGTTGGCAGCCCCAGCATTTT
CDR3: CASSLQGWQPQHF

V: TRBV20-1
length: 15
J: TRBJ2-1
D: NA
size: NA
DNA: TGCAGTGCTCGCGCGGGGGCTAGCTCCTACAATGAGCAGTTCTTC
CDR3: CSARAGASSYNEQFF

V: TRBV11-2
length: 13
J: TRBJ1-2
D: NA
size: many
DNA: TGTGCCAGCAGCTTAGGTGGGGGCGATGGCTACACCTTC
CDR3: CASSLGGGDGYTF

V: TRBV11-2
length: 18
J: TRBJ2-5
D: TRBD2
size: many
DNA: TGTGCCAGCAGCTTAAGGTCCCCGGGACTAGCGGGATCGGAGACCCAGTACTTC
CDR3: CASSLRSPGLAGSETQYF

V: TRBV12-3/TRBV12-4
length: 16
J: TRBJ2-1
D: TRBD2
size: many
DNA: TGTGCCAGCACCATAAAGATTTGGGCGGGGGTTAATGAGCAGTTCTTC
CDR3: CASTIKIWAGVNEQFF

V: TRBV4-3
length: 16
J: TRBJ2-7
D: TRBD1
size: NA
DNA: TGCGCCAGCAGCCAAGAAGGGAGACAGGGGGCTTACGAGCAGTACTTC
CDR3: CASSQEGRQGAYEQYF

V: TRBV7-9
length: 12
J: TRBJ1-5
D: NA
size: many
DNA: TGTGCCAGCAGCCCCCAGGATCAGCCCCAGCATTTT
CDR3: CASSPQDQPQHF